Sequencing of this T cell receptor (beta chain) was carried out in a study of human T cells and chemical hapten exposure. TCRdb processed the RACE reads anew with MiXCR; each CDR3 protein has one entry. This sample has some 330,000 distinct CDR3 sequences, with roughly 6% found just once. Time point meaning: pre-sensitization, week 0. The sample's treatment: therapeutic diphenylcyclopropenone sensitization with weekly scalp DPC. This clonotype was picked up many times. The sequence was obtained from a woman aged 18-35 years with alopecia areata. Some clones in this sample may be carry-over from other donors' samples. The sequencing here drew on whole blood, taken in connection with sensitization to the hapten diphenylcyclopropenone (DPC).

The CDR3 loop is CASSQETGAGANVLTF. CDR3 sequence (DNA): TGCGCCAGCAGCCAAGAGACAGGGGCTGGGGCCAACGTCCTGACTTTC. The chain uses TRBV4-3 and TRBJ2-6, with 8 bases aligning to TRBD1. CDR3 size: 16 residues. The V gene end was trimmed by 0 bases and the J gene end by 2 bases; junction bases not matched to a gene: 0. Germline CDR1 is LGHNA and CDR2 is YSLEER.